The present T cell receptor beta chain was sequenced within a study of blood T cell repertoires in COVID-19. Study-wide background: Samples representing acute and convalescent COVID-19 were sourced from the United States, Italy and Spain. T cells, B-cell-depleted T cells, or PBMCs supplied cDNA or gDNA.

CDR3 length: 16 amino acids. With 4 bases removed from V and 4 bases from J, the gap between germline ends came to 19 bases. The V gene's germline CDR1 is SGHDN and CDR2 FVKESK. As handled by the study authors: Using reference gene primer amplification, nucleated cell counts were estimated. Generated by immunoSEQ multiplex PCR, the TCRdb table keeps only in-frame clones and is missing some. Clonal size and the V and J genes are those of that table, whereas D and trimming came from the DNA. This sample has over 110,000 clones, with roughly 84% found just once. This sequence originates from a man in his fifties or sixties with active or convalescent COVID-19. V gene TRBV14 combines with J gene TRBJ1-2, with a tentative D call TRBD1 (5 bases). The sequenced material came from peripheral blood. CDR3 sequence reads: CASSPRGGSDLYGYTF. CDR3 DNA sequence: TGTGCCAGCAGCCCCCGGGGGGGGAGCGACCTCTATGGCTACACCTTC.